A single sample is the source of the 14 T cell receptor beta chains below, sequenced in a study of blood T cell repertoires in COVID-19. Measured with immunoSEQ multiplex PCR; TCRdb has only the in-frame clones, and not every one. The table includes 300,000 to 350,000 clones, just under 90% detected once. The sequencing input was PBMCs or T cells enriched from blood (not recorded which). Source of these receptors: a woman aged 25 to 39 who had recovered from COVID-19.

The chain joins TRBV27 to TRBJ2-7, with D possibly TRBD2 on 5 matching bases. V lost 5 bases and J lost 7, with 18 bases in between. From germline, CDR1 is MNHEY and CDR2 SMNVEV (reference sequence). The CDR3 sequence is 14 residues long. The CDR3: CASSPDSVLREQYF. The CDR3 DNA reads TGTGCCAGCAGTCCCGATAGCGTCCTACGAGAGCAGTACTTC.

This clone was counted a single time. The junction and the germline gene differ at one end; a read error may be behind it. V is TRBV7-7 and J is TRBJ2-1; possibly TRBD1 for D (7 bases). This CDR3 has 15 amino acids. Germline V gene data show CDR1 as SSHAT and CDR2 as FNYEAQ (reference sequence). CDR3 in DNA: TGTGCTAGCAGCTTACGGCCAGGGGGAGGCAATGAGCAGTTCTTC. Translated, it gives CASSLRPGGGNEQFF.

V is TRBV3-1 (or the pseudogene TRBV3-2) and J is TRBJ2-3; 8 nucleotides line up with TRBD2. Germline V gene lookup returns CDR1 LGHDT and CDR2 YNNKEL (reference sequence). The CDR3 extends over 17 amino acids. J lost 1 base, V lost 3 bases, and 9 bases had no gene match. The DNA for the CDR3 is TGTGCCAGCAGCCAGGAAGCGGGAGTACGGGGCACAGATACGCAGTATTTT. This translates into CASSQEAGVRGTDTQYF.

The chain uses TRBV15 and TRBJ2-7, with a weak D call TRBD2 (5 bases). Germline loops: CDR1 LNHNV, CDR2 YYDKDF (reference sequence). Trimming left V 1 base short and J 0 bases short, with 10 bases between. The CDR3 runs to 15 residues. The CDR3 DNA is TGTGCCACCAGCAGAGGCGTGGCGGGCTCCTACGAGCAGTACTTC. Encoded protein: CATSRGVAGSYEQYF.

The genes are TRBV7-2 and TRBJ2-1, with TRBD2 identical over 13 bases. The CDR3 runs 17 residues. The J segment lost 7 bases and the V segment lost 5 bases, leaving 11 bases of the junction unmatched. CDR1 and CDR2 (germline): SGHTA, FQGNSA. CDR3 nucleotides: TGTGCCAGCAGCCTCGCGGGACTAGCGGGAATCCGGAATGAGCAGTTCTTC. Amino acid sequence: CASSLAGLAGIRNEQFF.

This CDR3 is CAIRSRDRGANEQFF. DNA of the CDR3: TGTGCCATCCGATCTCGGGACAGGGGAGCGAATGAGCAGTTCTTC. The chain has TRBV27 and TRBJ2-1; 10 bases are shared with TRBD1. V lost 10 bases and J lost 7; bases outside the gene matches: 13. The CDR3 is 15 amino acids. Looked up from germline, CDR1 is MNHEY and CDR2 is SMNVEV (reference sequence).

This chain connects TRBV15 to TRBJ2-7; 14 positions match TRBD2. The V segment lost 3 bases and the J segment 2 bases; nucleotides outside the gene matches: 0. CDR3 size: 15 residues. The germline gives CDR1 LNHNV, CDR2 YYDKDF (reference sequence). For the CDR3, the DNA is TGTGCCACCAGCAGGGGACTAGCGGGGGCCTACGAGCAGTACTTC. Its protein product is CATSRGLAGAYEQYF.

A few counts support this clone. The junction does not match germline at one end; this may be a read error. V usage is TRBV6-2 or TRBV6-3 and J usage is TRBJ1-2; D ambiguous. The CDR3 runs to 12 residues. In germline, CDR1 is MNHEY, CDR2 SVGEGT. CDR3 amino acids: CASSYQGPGFSF. Written as DNA, the CDR3 is TGTGCCAGCAGTTACCAAGGACCGGGATTTTCTTTC.

The rearrangement uses TRBV7-8 and TRBJ1-4, with D unclear. The germline V gene encodes CDR1 SGHVS and CDR2 FQNEAQ. V lost 1 base to trimming and J lost 7 bases, with 10 bases between them. The length of the CDR3 is 14 residues. The CDR3 DNA follows: TGTGCCAGCAGCTTAGGATGGCCGGGTGAAAAACTGTTTTTT. This codes for CASSLGWPGEKLFF.

The count of this clone is one. The V gene is TRBV29-1, the J gene TRBJ2-7; D is uncertain. The germline V gene encodes CDR1 SQVTM and CDR2 ANQGSEA. This CDR3 spans 12 amino acids. V dropped 4 bases and J dropped 2 bases, with 9 bases sitting between them. The CDR3, as DNA: TGCAGCGTTGCTCCCTTTACCTACGAGCAGTACTTC. Protein sequence: CSVAPFTYEQYF.

The chain uses TRBV2 and TRBJ1-1, with 7 bases lining up with TRBD1. The V gene end was trimmed by 8 bases and the J gene end by 4 bases; junction bases not matched to a gene: 7. The germline V gene has CDR1 SNHLY and CDR2 FYNNEI. This CDR3 is built from 13 residues. The CDR3 nucleotides read TGTGCCAGCCAGGGACAGATAGGCACTGAAGCTTTCTTT. Amino acid sequence: CASQGQIGTEAFF.

The chain couples TRBV18 to TRBJ1-2, with 10 bases aligning to TRBD1. Germline CDR1 reads KGHSH; CDR2 reads LQKENI. The trim removed 3 bases at V and 4 bases at J, leaving 8 bases unmatched. The CDR3 totals 16 residues. The CDR3 nucleotides read TGTGCCAGCTCACCGAAACGACAGGGGGCCGGCTATGGCTACACCTTC. It codes for CASSPKRQGAGYGYTF.

This clone came up a few times. In DNA form, the CDR3 reads TGTGCCAGCAGCGTAGGACTAGAGGGCTACAATGAGCAGTTCTTC. Encoded protein: CASSVGLEGYNEQFF. The V call is TRBV9, the J call TRBJ2-1, with D possibly TRBD2 on 6 matching bases. The CDR3 length is 15 residues. CDR1 and CDR2 (germline): SGDLS, YYNGEE. V was cut by 0 bases and J by 3 bases, with 10 bases left in between.

The chain recombines TRBV9 with TRBJ2-7; tentative D call: TRBD1 (7 bases). Germline V CDR1 and CDR2: SGDLS, YYNGEE. CDR3 length: 14 amino acids. Trimming took 4 bases from V and 5 from J, leaving 16 bases between them. CDR3 DNA sequence: TGTGCCAGCAGCTCAAGAGGCAGGGGGGACGAGCAGTACTTC. Translation gives CASSSRGRGDEQYF.